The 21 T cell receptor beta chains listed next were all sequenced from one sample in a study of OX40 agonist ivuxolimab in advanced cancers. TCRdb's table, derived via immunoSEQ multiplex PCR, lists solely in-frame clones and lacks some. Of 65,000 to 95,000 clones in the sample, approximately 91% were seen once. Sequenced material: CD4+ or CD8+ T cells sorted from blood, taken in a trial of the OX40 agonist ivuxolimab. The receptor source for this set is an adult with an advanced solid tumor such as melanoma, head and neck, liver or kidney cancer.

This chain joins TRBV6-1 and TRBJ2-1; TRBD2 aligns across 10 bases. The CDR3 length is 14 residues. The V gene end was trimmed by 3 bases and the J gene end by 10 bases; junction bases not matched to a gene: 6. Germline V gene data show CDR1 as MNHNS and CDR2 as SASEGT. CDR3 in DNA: TGTGCCAGCAGTGACCTAGCGGGAGTAGGAGAGCAGTTCTTC. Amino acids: CASSDLAGVGEQFF.

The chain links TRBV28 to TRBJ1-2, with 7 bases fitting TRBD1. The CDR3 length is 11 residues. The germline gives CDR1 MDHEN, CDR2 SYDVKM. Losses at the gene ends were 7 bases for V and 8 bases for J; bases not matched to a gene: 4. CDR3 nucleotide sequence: TGTGCCAGCAATACAGGGGTCGGCTACACCTTC. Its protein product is CASNTGVGYTF.

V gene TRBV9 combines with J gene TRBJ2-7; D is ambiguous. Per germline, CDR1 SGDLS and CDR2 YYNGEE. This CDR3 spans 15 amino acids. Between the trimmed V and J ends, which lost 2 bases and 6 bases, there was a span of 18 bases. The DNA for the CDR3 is TGTGCCAGCAGCGTGCTTGGTGAAGTCCTAGGCGAGCAGTACTTC. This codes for CASSVLGEVLGEQYF.

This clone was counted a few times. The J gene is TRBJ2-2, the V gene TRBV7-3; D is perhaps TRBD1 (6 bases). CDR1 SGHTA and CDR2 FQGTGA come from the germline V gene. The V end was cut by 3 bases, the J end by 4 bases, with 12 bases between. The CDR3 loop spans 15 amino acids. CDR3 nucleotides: TGTGCCAGCAGCTTGTCAGGGGCCCGCACCGGGGAGCTGTTTTTT. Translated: CASSLSGARTGELFF.

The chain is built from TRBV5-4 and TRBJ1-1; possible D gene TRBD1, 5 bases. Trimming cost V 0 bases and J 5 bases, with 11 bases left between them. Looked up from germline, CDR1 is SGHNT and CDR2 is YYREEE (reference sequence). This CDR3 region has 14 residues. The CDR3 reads CASSLAGGRTEAFF. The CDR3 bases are TGTGCCAGCAGCTTGGCTGGGGGACGGACTGAAGCTTTCTTT.

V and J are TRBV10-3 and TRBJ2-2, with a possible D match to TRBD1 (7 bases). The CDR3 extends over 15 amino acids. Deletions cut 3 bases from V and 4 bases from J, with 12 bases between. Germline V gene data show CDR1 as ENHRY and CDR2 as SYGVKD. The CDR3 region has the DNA TGTGCCATCAGTGAATCGCAGGGGGGCACCGGGGAGCTGTTTTTT. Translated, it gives CAISESQGGTGELFF.

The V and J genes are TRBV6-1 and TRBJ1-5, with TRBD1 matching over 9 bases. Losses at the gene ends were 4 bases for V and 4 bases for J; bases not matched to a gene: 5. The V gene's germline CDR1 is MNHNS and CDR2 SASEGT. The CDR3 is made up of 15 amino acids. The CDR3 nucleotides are TGTGCCAGCAGTGGTGGACAGGGGTTAAATCAGCCCCAGCATTTT. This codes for CASSGGQGLNQPQHF.

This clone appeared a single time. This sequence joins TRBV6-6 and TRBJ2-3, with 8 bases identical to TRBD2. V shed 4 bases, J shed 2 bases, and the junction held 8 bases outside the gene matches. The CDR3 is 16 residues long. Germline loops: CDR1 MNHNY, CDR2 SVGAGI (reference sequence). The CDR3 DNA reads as TGTGCCAGCAGTTTTCGTACGGGAGGGATCACAGATACGCAGTATTTT. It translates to CASSFRTGGITDTQYF.

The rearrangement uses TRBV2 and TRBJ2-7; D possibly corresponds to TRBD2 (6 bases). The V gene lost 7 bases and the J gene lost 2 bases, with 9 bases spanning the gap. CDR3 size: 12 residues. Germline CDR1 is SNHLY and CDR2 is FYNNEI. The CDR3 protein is CASMPGAYEQYF. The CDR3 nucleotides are TGTGCCAGCATGCCGGGGGCCTACGAGCAGTACTTC.

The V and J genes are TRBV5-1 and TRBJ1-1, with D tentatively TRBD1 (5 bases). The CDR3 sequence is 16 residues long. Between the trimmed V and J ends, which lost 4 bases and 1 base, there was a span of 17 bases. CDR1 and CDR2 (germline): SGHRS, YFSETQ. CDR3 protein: CASSPLRGQGNTEAFF. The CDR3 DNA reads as TGCGCCAGCAGCCCACTCCGGGGCCAAGGGAACACTGAAGCTTTCTTT.

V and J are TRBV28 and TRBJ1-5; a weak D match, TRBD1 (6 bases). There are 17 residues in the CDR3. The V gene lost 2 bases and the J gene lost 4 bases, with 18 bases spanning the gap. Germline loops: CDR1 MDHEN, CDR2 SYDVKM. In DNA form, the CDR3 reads TGTGCCAGCAGTTTACTGGGGGGGGCCGTCCTTAATCAGCCCCAGCATTTT. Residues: CASSLLGGAVLNQPQHF.

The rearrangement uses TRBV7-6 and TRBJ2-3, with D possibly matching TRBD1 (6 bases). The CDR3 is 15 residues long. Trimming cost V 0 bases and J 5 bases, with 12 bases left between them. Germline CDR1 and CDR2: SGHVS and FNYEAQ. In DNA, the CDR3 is TGTGCCAGCAGCTTAGCGAATGTAGGGGGAGATACGCAGTATTTT. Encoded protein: CASSLANVGGDTQYF. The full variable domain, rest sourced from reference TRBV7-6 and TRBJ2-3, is GAGVSQSPRYKVTKRGQDVALRCDPISGHVSLYWYRQALGQGPEFLTYFNYEAQQDKSGLPNDRFSAERPEGSISTLTIQRTEQRDSAMYRCASSLANVGGDTQYFGPGTRLTVL.

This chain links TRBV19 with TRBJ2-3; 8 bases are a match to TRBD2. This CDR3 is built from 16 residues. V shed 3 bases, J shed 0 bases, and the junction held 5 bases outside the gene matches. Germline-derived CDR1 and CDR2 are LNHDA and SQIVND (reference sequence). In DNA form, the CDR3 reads TGTGCCAGTAGTATTCGGTCTAGCGGGAGCACAGATACGCAGTATTTT. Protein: CASSIRSSGSTDTQYF. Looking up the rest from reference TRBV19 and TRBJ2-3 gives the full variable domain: DGGITQSPKYLFRKEGQNVTLSCEQNLNHDAMYWYRQDPGQGLRLIYYSQIVNDFQKGDIAEGYSVSREKKESFPLTVTSAQKNPTAFYLCASSIRSSGSTDTQYFGPGTRLTVL.

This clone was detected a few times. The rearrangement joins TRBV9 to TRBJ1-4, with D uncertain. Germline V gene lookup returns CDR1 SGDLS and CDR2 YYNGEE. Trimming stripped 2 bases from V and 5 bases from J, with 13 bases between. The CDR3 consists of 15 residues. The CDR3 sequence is CASSVAGLRNEKLFF. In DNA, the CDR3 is TGTGCCAGCAGCGTGGCAGGTTTAAGGAATGAAAAACTGTTTTTT.

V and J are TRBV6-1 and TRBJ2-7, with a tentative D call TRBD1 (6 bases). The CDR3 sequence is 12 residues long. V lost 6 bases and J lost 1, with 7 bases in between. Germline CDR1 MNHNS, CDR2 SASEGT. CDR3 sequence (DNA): TGTGCCAGCAGGGGGGCGTCCTACGAGCAGTACTTC. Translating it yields CASRGASYEQYF.

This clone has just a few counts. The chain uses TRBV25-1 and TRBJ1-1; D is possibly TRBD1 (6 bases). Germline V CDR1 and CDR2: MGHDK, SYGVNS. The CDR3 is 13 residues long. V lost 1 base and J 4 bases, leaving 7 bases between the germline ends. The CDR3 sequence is CASSEWTATEAFF. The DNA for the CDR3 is TGTGCCAGCAGTGAATGGACAGCCACTGAAGCTTTCTTT.

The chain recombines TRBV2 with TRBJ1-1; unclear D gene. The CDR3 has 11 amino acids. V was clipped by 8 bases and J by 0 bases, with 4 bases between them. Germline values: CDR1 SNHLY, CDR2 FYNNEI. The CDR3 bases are TGTGCCAGCCCTATGAACACTGAAGCTTTCTTT. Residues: CASPMNTEAFF.

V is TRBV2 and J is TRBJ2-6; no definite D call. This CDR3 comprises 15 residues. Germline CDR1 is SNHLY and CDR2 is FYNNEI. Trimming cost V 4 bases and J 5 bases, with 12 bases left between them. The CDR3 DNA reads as TGTGCCAGCAGTGCAAGGGTTACAAGGGCCAACGTCCTGACTTTC. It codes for CASSARVTRANVLTF.

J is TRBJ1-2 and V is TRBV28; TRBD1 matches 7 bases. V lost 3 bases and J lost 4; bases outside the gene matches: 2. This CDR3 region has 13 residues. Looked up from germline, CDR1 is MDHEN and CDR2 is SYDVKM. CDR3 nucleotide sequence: TGTGCCAGCAGTTTGGGACAGACCTATGGCTACACCTTC. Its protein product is CASSLGQTYGYTF.

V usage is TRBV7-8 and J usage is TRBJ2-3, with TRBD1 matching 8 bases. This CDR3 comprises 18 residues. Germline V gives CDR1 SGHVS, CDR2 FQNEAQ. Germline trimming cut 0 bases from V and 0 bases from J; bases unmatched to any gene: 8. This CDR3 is CASSLALTRGPSTDTQYF. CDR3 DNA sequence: TGTGCCAGCAGCTTAGCCCTTACCAGGGGGCCGAGCACAGATACGCAGTATTTT.

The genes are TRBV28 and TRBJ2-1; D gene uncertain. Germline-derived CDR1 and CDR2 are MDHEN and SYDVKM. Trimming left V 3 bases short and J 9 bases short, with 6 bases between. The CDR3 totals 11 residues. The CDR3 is CASSFRSEQFF. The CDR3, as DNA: TGTGCCAGCAGTTTTCGTAGTGAGCAGTTCTTC.